This note documents a single T cell receptor beta chain sequence. What this receptor recognizes is not known. There are no base qualities to consult, and no much larger clone falls within one base. Library preparation employed the immunoSEQ multiplex PCR assay. Entries here come from immuneACCESS through TCRdb and include only in-frame sequences with V and J called. Some clones fail to appear in such tables; in the studies checked, an unresolved V gene covers under half of the shortfall, and the cause of the remainder is unknown. Here the sample has 110,000 to 150,000 clones; roughly 94% occur a single time. Clones ranked in the top ten supply 14% of the sample. Trimming at the junction amounts to 1 base on V and 6 bases on J, and the germline ends lie 9 bases apart. Including the terminal cysteine and phenylalanine, the CDR3 comprises 13 residues. This entry keeps only the CDR3 DNA: 39 bases, framed from base 1.

The entry originates in a study of control samples from healthy donors and cancer patients (dated by TCRdb to 2019 to 2021). The chain is assembled from TRBV12-3 or TRBV12-4 and TRBJ1-2, with no D gene named confidently. The sample taken for sequencing was PBMCs. The sequence was obtained from a man aged 55 to 70 with colorectal cancer. The nucleotide sequence reads TGTGCCAGCAGTTTAGGAGTATACAATGGCTACACCTTC. This is translated as CASSLGVYNGYTF.